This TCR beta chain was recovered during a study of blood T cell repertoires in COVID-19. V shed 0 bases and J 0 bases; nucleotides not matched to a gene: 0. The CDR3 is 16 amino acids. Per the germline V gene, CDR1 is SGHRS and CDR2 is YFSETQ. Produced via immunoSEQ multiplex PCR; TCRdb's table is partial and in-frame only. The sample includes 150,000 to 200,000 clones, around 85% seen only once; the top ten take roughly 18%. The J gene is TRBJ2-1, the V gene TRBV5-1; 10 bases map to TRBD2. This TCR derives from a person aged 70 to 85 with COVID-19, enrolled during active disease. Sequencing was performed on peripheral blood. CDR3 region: CASSLASGSSYNEQFF. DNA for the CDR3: TGCGCCAGCAGCTTGGCTAGCGGGAGCTCCTACAATGAGCAGTTCTTC.